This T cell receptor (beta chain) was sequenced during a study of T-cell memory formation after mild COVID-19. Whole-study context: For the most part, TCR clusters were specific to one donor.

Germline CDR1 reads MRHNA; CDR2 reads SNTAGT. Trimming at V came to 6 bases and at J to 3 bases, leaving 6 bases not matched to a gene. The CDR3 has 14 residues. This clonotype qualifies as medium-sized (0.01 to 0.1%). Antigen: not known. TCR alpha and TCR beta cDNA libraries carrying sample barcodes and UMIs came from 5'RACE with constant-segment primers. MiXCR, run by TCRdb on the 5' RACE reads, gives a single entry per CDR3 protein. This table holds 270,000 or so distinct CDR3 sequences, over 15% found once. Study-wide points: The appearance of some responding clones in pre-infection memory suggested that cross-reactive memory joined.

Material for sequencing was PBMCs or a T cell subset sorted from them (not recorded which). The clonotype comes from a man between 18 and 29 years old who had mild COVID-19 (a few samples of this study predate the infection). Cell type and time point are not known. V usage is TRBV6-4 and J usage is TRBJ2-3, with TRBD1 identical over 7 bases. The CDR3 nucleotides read TGTGCCAGCAGCCCTGGACAGGCAACAGATACGCAGTATTTT. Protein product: CASSPGQATDTQYF.